Listed below are T cell receptor beta chains from one sample, sequenced in a study of monozygotic twins with cystic fibrosis. Sequencing used immunoSEQ multiplex PCR; TCRdb keeps in-frame clones, though not all of them. The sample carries about 20,000 clones, 97% recorded once. The sequencing input was blood. These receptors were collected from a woman in her 30s with cystic fibrosis. CDR3s include the opening cysteine and the closing phenylalanine or tryptophan. Fields, in order: D gene, V gene, J gene, clone size, CDR3 DNA, CDR3 protein. The D gene is left open where the match is weak. Not every row has a clone size; where given, it reads once, few, many or a size class.

.	TRBV5-5	TRBJ2-3	.	TGTGCCAGCAGCTTGGATATGACGGATACGCAGTATTTT	CASSLDMTDTQYF
.	TRBV6-6	TRBJ2-1	.	TGTGCCAGCGCCGACAATGAGCAGTTCTTC	CASADNEQFF
.	TRBV11-2	TRBJ1-1	.	TGTGCCAGCAGCTCAGGGTTTTCGAACACTGAAGCTTTCTTT	CASSSGFSNTEAFF
.	TRBV10-2	TRBJ2-5	.	TGCGCCAGCAGTGAGTCGAACAGAGAAGAGACCCAGTACTTC	CASSESNREETQYF
.	TRBV5-1	TRBJ2-2	.	TGCGCCAGCAGCTGGACGGCCGGGGAGCTGTTTTTT	CASSWTAGELFF
.	TRBV10-3	TRBJ1-1	.	TGTGCCATCAAGGTGGGGAACACTGAAGCTTTCTTT	CAIKVGNTEAFF
.	TRBV21-1	TRBJ1-3	.	TGTGCCACCTACCCGGGACAGGGGCGCACGGCTGGAAACACCATATATTTT	CATYPGQGRTAGNTIYF
.	TRBV6-1	TRBJ1-2	.	TGTGCCAGCAGCCCCTATGGCTACACCTTC	CASSPYGYTF
TRBD2	TRBV11-3	TRBJ2-3	.	TGTGCCAGCAGCTTAGGAGCCTGGCGGGGGGTCACAGATACGCAGTATTTT	CASSLGAWRGVTDTQYF
.	TRBV2	TRBJ2-3	once	TGTGCCAGCGGGGACTCTAGCACAGATACGCAGTATTTT	CASGDSSTDTQYF
.	TRBV5-1	TRBJ2-3	.	TGCGCCAGCAGCTTGCGGGGGCAAAGCACAGATACGCAGTATTTT	CASSLRGQSTDTQYF
TRBD1	TRBV18	TRBJ2-7	.	TGTGCCAGCTCACCACAAGGGACAGGGGTCTCCTACGAGCAGTACTTC	CASSPQGTGVSYEQYF
TRBD2	TRBV4-1	TRBJ2-1	.	TGCGCCAGCAGCCAGACTAGCGGGGGAGCTTTTTTGAATGAGCAGTTCTTC	CASSQTSGGAFLNEQFF
.	TRBV7-9	TRBJ1-2	.	TGTGCCAGCCGGGACATACCTATCTATGGCTACACCTTC	CASRDIPIYGYTF
TRBD2	TRBV2	TRBJ2-1	.	TGTGCCAGCAGCGAAAACGCGGGGGGGTACTACAATGAGCAGTTCTTC	CASSENAGGYYNEQFF
TRBD1	TRBV6-5	TRBJ1-6	.	TGTGCCAGCAGGCGGACAGGGCATTCACCCCTCCACTTT	CASRRTGHSPLHF
.	TRBV2	TRBJ2-2	.	TGTGCCAGCAGCCGCCTGGGGGGCCCAGTCGACACCGGGGAGCTGTTTTTT	CASSRLGGPVDTGELFF
.	TRBV27	TRBJ2-1	.	TGTGCCAGCAGTTTGAGCTCCTACAATGAGCAGTTCTTC	CASSLSSYNEQFF
TRBD2	TRBV10-1	TRBJ2-2	.	TGCGCCAGCAGTGAGACTAGCGCGGGCACCGGGGAGCTGTTTTTT	CASSETSAGTGELFF
.	TRBV14	TRBJ2-7	.	TGTGCCAGCAGGAAAGGGCGCCCTACCTACGAGCAGTACTTC	CASRKGRPTYEQYF
.	TRBV13	TRBJ2-1	.	TGTGCCAGCACCCTTCGGGGGTTCTTGCCGAACAATGAGCAGTTCTTC	CASTLRGFLPNNEQFF
.	TRBV28	TRBJ1-4	.	TGTGCCAGCAGTTCCGGTGAAAAACTGTTTTTT	CASSSGEKLFF
.	TRBV10-3	TRBJ1-1	.	TGTGCCATCACCGAAGGGGGGCCAGGACGGTACACTGAAGCTTTCTTT	CAITEGGPGRYTEAFF
TRBD1	TRBV19	TRBJ1-1	once	TGTGCCACCTCGGCAGGACAGGGCTACACTGAAGCTTTCTTT	CATSAGQGYTEAFF
.	TRBV23-1	TRBJ2-7	once	TGCGCCAGGCCGGGACCGATATTCTCCTACGAGCAGTACTTC	CARPGPIFSYEQYF
.	TRBV29-1	TRBJ1-2	.	TGCAGCGTTGCGGTTCTCCAGCGGGAACCTCGCTATGGCTACACCTTC	CSVAVLQREPRYGYTF
TRBD2	TRBV4-2	TRBJ2-7	once	TGTGCCAGCAGCCAAGATGTGAGCGGGGGGGAGCAGTACTTC	CASSQDVSGGEQYF
TRBD1	TRBV4-1	TRBJ1-1	once	TGCGCCAGCAGCCAGACCGGGACAGCTGAAGCTTTCTTT	CASSQTGTAEAFF
.	TRBV4-3	TRBJ2-1	.	TGCGCCAGCAGCCAAGATAGTGCAGGGGTAATCTACAATGAGCAGTTCTTC	CASSQDSAGVIYNEQFF
.	TRBV6-1	TRBJ1-5	.	TGTGCCAGCAGTGAAGGTTGGGATCAGCCCCAGCATTTT	CASSEGWDQPQHF
TRBD1	TRBV7-8	TRBJ1-1	once	TGTGCCAGCAGCTTAACAGGGGGCACTGAAGCTTTCTTT	CASSLTGGTEAFF
TRBD1	TRBV6-1	TRBJ2-7	.	TGTGCCAGCGGCTTGTACCCGGGACAGGCGTACGAGCAGTACTTC	CASGLYPGQAYEQYF
.	TRBV29-1	TRBJ1-1	once	TGCAGCGCCACGACAGGCGCTGAAGCTTTCTTT	CSATTGAEAFF
.	TRBV4-3	TRBJ1-5	.	TGCGCCAGCAGCCAGGACAGTAGCAATCAGCCCCAGCATTTT	CASSQDSSNQPQHF
.	TRBV5-1	TRBJ1-3	.	TGCGCCAGCAGCTTCTCTAGCCCGGGGGACACCATATATTTT	CASSFSSPGDTIYF
.	TRBV5-1	TRBJ1-2	.	TGCGCCAGCAGCTTCCTGGGTGTGGGAGGCTACACCTTC	CASSFLGVGGYTF
.	TRBV4-3	TRBJ1-2	.	TGCGCCAGCAGCCAATCCCCAGGGGCTGTAGGCTATGGCTACACCTTC	CASSQSPGAVGYGYTF
.	TRBV19	TRBJ1-5	.	TGTGCCAGTAGTATAGGCGGGGGAAGAGGGGGTCAGCCCCAGCATTTT	CASSIGGGRGGQPQHF
.	TRBV2	TRBJ2-7	.	TGTGCCAGCAGTGACCCATACGAGCAGTACTTC	CASSDPYEQYF
TRBD2	TRBV7-2	TRBJ2-3	.	TGTGCCAGCAGCATGGGACTAGCGGGGGGGCTAGATACGCAGTATTTT	CASSMGLAGGLDTQYF
.	TRBV19	TRBJ1-6	.	TGTGCCAGTAATCTGGAGGGCCCCAATTCACCCCTCCACTTT	CASNLEGPNSPLHF
.	TRBV18	TRBJ2-3	.	TGTGCCAGCTCACCACCGAGGACAGCCCTCCGTTGGGCAGATACGCAGTATTTT	CASSPPRTALRWADTQYF
.	TRBV6-5	TRBJ1-1	.	TGTGCCAGCAGTTCTGCTGCGTCGAACACTGAAGCTTTCTTT	CASSSAASNTEAFF
.	TRBV6-1	TRBJ2-5	.	TGTGCCATCGACGGGGGACCTCACTTCCAAGAGACCCAGTACTTC	CAIDGGPHFQETQYF
TRBD1	TRBV27	TRBJ1-1	.	TGTGCCAGCAGTCCCGGGACAGGGGGGGGGACTGAAGCTTTCTTT	CASSPGTGGGTEAFF
TRBD2	TRBV19	TRBJ2-5	.	TGTGCCAGTAGTAGACTAGCGGGGTCTCGGGAGACCCAGTACTTC	CASSRLAGSRETQYF
TRBD1	TRBV4-3	TRBJ2-7	.	TGCGCCAGCAGGCAGTCACAGGGGGCACGCGAGCAGTACTTC	CASRQSQGAREQYF
.	TRBV19	TRBJ1-5	.	TGTGCCAGTAGTCTCCCCGGGCGGCCCCAGCATTTT	CASSLPGRPQHF
TRBD1	TRBV7-9	TRBJ2-7	.	TGTGCCAGCGGTGAGACAGGGGGACCCTACGAGCAGTACTTC	CASGETGGPYEQYF
.	TRBV19	TRBJ2-3	.	TGTGCCAGTAGTCTCCGGGGGGCCGGAGATACGCAGTATTTT	CASSLRGAGDTQYF
TRBD1	TRBV6-1	TRBJ2-3	.	TGTGCCAGCAGTGAAGTTGCAGGGGGCCCAGATACGCAGTATTTT	CASSEVAGGPDTQYF
TRBD1	TRBV20-1	TRBJ1-2	.	TGCAGTGCTACCGGGACAGAGGGCTACACCTTC	CSATGTEGYTF
TRBD1	TRBV11-3	TRBJ1-5	.	TGTGCCAGCAGCCGGGGGGACAGCCTTTATAGCAATCAGCCCCAGCATTTT	CASSRGDSLYSNQPQHF
TRBD1	TRBV7-9	TRBJ1-2	.	TGTGCCAGCAGCTCAACCTGGGCCACAGGGGAGAGCTATGGCTACACCTTC	CASSSTWATGESYGYTF
.	TRBV21-1	TRBJ2-3	.	TGTGCCAGCAGCAAATTTGAAGGGAGGGAGGATAGCACAGATACGCAGTATTTT	CASSKFEGREDSTDTQYF
.	TRBV19	TRBJ1-1	.	TGTGCCAGTAGTATGCTGGTGAACACTGAAGCTTTCTTT	CASSMLVNTEAFF
.	TRBV2	TRBJ2-1	.	TGTGCCAGCAGTGTAGTGAGGGAGAACAATGAGCAGTTCTTC	CASSVVRENNEQFF
.	TRBV4-1	TRBJ2-1	few	TGCGCCAGCAGCCAAGACCCGGGGCTCCCTCACAATGAGCAGTTCTTC	CASSQDPGLPHNEQFF
.	TRBV2	TRBJ2-7	.	TGTGCCAGCAGTGAAGGCGAGGGACGCGAGCAGTACTTC	CASSEGEGREQYF